This T cell receptor beta chain was retrieved from a study of T cell repertoires in cytomegalovirus infection. Study-level information: Both a matching HLA type and CMV infection were indicated by public TCR beta signatures. The study, taken as a whole, reports: CMV-specific HLA-C-restricted TCR beta clonotypes dominated the ex vivo response. Cumulative frequency of public TCR beta families picked out carriers of CMV plus the relevant HLA.

J gave up 2 bases and V 2 bases, and 2 bases lay outside the gene matches. The CDR3 runs 14 residues. The germline V gene has CDR1 SGHTA and CDR2 FQGNSA. TCRdb reanalysed the reads using MiXCR and keeps one entry per CDR3 protein. The top ten hold more than 2.5% of the sample, which has about 740,000 distinct CDR3 sequences, under 40% seen once. This clonotype was counted ten times or more. Antigen: not known. This clonotype was obtained from a human donor in good health (CMV status not recorded). Some clones in this sample may be carry-over from other donors' samples. Material: PBMCs. This chain connects TRBV7-2 to TRBJ2-7, with TRBD1 matching 8 bases. The CDR3 nucleotides read TGTGCCAGCAGCTTAAACAGGGGGGCCTACGAGCAGTACTTC. It codes for CASSLNRGAYEQYF.